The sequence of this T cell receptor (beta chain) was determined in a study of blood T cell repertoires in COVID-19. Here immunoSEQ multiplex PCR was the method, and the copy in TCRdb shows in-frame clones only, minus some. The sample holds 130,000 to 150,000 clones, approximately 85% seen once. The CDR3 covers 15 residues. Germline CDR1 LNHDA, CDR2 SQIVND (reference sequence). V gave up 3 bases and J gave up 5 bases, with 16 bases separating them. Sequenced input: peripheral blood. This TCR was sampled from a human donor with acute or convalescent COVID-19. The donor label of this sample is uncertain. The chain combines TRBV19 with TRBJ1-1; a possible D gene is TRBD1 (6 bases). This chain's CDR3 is CASSIFQTGLTEAFF. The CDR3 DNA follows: TGTGCCAGTAGTATCTTCCAGACAGGTCTTACTGAAGCTTTCTTT.